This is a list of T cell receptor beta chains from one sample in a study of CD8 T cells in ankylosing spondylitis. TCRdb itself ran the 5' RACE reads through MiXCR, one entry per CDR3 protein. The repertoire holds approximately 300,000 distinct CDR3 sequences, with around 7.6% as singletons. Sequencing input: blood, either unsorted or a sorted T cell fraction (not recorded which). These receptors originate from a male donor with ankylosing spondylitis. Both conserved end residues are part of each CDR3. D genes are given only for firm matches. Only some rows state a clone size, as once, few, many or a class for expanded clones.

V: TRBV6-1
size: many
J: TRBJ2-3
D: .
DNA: TGTGCCAGCAGTGACCGGGGCAGACCTAGCACAGATACGCAGTATTTT
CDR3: CASSDRGRPSTDTQYF

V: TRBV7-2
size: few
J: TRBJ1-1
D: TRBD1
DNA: TGTGCCAGCAGCTTAGCAGTGGACAGGGTGAGCGAAGCTTTCTTT
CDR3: CASSLAVDRVSEAFF

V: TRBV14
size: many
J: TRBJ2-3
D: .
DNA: TGTGCCAGCAGCCAAGATCGCTCGGCTCTGACGCAGTATTTT
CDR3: CASSQDRSALTQYF

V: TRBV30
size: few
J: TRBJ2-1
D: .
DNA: TGTGCCTGGAGTAACAGGGTTGACAATGAGCAGTTCTTC
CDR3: CAWSNRVDNEQFF

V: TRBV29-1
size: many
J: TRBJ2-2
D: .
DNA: TGCAGCGTTGGAGGCTCCGGGGAGCTGTTTTTT
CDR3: CSVGGSGELFF

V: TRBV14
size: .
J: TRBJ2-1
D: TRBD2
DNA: TGTGCCAGCAGCCATAGACTAGCGGGGGTATACAATGAGCAGTTCTTC
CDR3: CASSHRLAGVYNEQFF

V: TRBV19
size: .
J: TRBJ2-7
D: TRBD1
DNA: TGTGCCAGTAGGCCGGGACAGGGGTTATACGAGCAGTACTTC
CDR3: CASRPGQGLYEQYF

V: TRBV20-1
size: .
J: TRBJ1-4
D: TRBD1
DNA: TGCAGTGCTTTGGACAGGGATAATGAAAAACTGTTTTTT
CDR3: CSALDRDNEKLFF

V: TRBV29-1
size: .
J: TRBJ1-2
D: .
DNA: TGCAGCGTTGGACAAGATGGCTACACCTTC
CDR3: CSVGQDGYTF

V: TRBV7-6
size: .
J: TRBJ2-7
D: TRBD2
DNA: TGTGCCAGCAGCTATGCTAGCGGGAGCACCTACGAGCAGTACTTC
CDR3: CASSYASGSTYEQYF

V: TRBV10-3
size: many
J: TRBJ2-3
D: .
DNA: TGTGCCATCAGCGGAACATTGGACCCCACAGATACGCAGTATTTT
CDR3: CAISGTLDPTDTQYF

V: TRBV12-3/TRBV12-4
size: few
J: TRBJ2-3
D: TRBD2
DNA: TGTGCCAGCAGTCGTTTACTAGCGGGAGTCACAGATACGCAGTATTTT
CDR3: CASSRLLAGVTDTQYF

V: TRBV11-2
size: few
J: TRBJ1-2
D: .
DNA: TGTGCCAGCAGCCAGGGTGGAGGGCACGGCTATGGCTACACCTTC
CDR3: CASSQGGGHGYGYTF

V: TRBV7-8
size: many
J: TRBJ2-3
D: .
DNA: TGTGCCAGCAGCCCGATACTTGGCACAGATACGCAGTATTTT
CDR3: CASSPILGTDTQYF

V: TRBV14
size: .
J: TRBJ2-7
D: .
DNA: TGTGCCAGCAGCCAGAGCCGGAGTCGCCCCTACGAGCAGTACTTC
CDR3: CASSQSRSRPYEQYF

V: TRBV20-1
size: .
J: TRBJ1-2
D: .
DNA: TGCAGTGCTAGAGGGGGGGACTATGGCTACACCTTC
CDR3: CSARGGDYGYTF

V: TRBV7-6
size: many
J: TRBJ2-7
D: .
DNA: TGTGCCAGCAGCTTATCCCTCCAGGCTGGAGAGCAGTACTTC
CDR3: CASSLSLQAGEQYF

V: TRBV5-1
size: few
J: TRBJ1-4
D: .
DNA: TGCGCCAGCAGCTTGGGGACATACGGTGAAAAACTGTTTTTT
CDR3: CASSLGTYGEKLFF

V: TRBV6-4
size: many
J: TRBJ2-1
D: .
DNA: TGTGCCAGCAGTGTGCTAGCAGGGAATGAGCAGTTCTTC
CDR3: CASSVLAGNEQFF

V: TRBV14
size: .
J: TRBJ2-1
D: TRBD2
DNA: TGTGCCAGCAGCCCCCCCCTAGCGGGAGAGGTTGAGCAGTTCTTC
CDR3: CASSPPLAGEVEQFF

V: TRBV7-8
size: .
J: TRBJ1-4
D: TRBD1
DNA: TGTGCCAGCAGCTTCCCTTGGGACAGGGCCGCAACTAATGAAAAACTGTTTTTT
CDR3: CASSFPWDRAATNEKLFF

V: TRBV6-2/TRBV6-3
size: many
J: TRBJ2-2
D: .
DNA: TGTGCCAGCAGTCCGACTAGTACATGGAACGGCGGGGAGCTGTTTTTT
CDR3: CASSPTSTWNGGELFF